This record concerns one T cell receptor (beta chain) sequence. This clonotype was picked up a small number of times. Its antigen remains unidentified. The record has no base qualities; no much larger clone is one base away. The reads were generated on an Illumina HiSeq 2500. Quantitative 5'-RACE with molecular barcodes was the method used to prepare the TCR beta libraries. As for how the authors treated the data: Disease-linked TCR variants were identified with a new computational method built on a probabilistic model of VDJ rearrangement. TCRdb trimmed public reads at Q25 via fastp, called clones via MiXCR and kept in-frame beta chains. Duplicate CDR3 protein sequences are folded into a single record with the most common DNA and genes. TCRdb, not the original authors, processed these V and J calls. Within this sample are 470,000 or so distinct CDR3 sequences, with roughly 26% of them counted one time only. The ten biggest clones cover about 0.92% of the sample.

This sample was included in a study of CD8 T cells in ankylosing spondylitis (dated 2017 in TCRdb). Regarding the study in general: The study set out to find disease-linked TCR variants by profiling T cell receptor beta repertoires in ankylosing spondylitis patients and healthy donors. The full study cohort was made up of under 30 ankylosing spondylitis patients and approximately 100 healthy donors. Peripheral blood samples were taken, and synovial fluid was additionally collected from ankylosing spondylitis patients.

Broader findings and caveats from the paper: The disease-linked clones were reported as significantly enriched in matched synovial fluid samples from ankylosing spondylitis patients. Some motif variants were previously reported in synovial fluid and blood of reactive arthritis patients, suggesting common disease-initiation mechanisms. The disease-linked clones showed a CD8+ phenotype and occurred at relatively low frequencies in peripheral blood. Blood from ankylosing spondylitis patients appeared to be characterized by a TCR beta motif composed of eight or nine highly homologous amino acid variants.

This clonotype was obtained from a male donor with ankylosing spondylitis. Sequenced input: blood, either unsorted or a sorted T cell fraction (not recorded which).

The encoded CDR3 is CASSQVPGTNTGELFF. The sequenced DNA: TGCGCCAGCAGCCAAGTCCCAGGGACGAACACCGGGGAGCTGTTTTTT. The rearranged chain carries TRBV4-1 and TRBJ2-2; TRBD1 could be the D gene, as 5 bases match. CDR1 MGHRA and CDR2 YSYEKL were looked up in the germline V gene. V is pared back by 1 base and J by 0 bases, with 9 bases lying between the germline termini. The CDR3 runs 16 amino acids, cysteine and phenylalanine included. Kept here is only the CDR3 DNA, which spans 48 bases and is read in frame from base 1.